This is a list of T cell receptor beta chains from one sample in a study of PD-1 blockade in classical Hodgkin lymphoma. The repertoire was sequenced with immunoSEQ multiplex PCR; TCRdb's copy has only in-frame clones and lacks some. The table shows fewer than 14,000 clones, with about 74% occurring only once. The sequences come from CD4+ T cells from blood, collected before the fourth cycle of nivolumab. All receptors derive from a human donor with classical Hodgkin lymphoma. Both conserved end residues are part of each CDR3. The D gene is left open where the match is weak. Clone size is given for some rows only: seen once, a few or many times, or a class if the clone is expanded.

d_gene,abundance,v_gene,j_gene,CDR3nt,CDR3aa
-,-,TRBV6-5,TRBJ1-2,TGTGCCAGCAGTTACCGTCCAGACCTAAGCTATGGCTACACCTTC,CASSYRPDLSYGYTF
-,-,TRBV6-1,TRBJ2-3,TGTGCCAGCAGTGAAATAGGGGTAGCTTGGGATACGCAGTATTTT,CASSEIGVAWDTQYF
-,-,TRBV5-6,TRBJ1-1,TGTGCCAGCAGCTTGGCCCCATTGAACACTGAAGCTTTCTTT,CASSLAPLNTEAFF
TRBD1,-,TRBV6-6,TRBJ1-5,TGTGCCAGCAGGGACAGGGGGTCACAGCCCCAGCATTTT,CASRDRGSQPQHF
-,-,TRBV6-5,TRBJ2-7,TGTGCCAGCAGCTCCGAGAAGTCCTACGAGCAGTACTTC,CASSSEKSYEQYF
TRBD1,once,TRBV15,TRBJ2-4,TGTGCCACCAGCAGAGCTCGACAGGGGGTCAACATTCAGTACTTC,CATSRARQGVNIQYF
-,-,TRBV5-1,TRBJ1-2,TGCGCCAGCAGCTTATTTCGAGGGGGGACCTTTAACTATGGCTACACCTTC,CASSLFRGGTFNYGYTF
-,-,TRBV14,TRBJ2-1,TGTGCCAGCAGCCAGAATACAGGGCATGAGCAGTTCTTC,CASSQNTGHEQFF
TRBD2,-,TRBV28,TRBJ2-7,TGTGCCAGTTTAGCGGGAGGCACCTACGAGCAGTACTTC,CASLAGGTYEQYF
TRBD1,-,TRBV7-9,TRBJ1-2,TGTGCCAGCAGCCTACAGGGGAACTATGGCTACACCTTC,CASSLQGNYGYTF
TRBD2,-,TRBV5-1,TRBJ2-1,TGCGCCAGCAGCCCTCAACTAGCGACAAATGAGCAGTTCTTC,CASSPQLATNEQFF
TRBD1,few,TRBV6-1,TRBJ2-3,TGTGCCAGCAGTCCGGACAGGGCAGATACGCAGTATTTT,CASSPDRADTQYF
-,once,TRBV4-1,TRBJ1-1,TGCGCCAGCAGCCCAACCCAGGGGCAGAAAAACACTGAAGCTTTCTTT,CASSPTQGQKNTEAFF
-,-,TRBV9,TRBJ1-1,TGTGCCAGCAGCGTAGATACGCTCTCGGCAGCTTTCTTT,CASSVDTLSAAFF
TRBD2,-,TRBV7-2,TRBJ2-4,TGTGCCAGCACCCGGACTAGCGGGAGTCGGATAAGCAAAAACATTCAGTACTTC,CASTRTSGSRISKNIQYF
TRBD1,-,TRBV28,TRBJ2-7,TGTGCCAGCAGTTTATTCGGGACAGGGGGCTACGAGCAGTACTTC,CASSLFGTGGYEQYF
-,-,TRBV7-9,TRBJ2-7,TGTGCCAGCAGCCCGTCGGGACACGCCGCGGGGCAGTACTTC,CASSPSGHAAGQYF
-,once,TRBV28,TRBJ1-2,TGTGCCGGGGGAGGCGGGAGCGTTTCAGGATATGGCTACACCTTC,CAGGGGSVSGYGYTF
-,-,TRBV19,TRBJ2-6,TGTGCCAGTAGTCCTGAAGCTGGGGCCAACGTCCTGACTTTC,CASSPEAGANVLTF
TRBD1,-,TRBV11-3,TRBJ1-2,TGTGCCAGCAGCTGCGCCCGCCAGGGGGCCTGGGGTGGCTACACCTTC,CASSCARQGAWGGYTF
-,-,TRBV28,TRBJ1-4,TGTGCCAGCAGTTCTGGACTGATTAATGAAAAACTGTTTTTT,CASSSGLINEKLFF
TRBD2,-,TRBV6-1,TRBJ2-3,TGTGCCAGCACCCTGACTAGCGGGATACACTATTTT,CASTLTSGIHYF
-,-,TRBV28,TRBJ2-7,TGTGCCAGCAGGCTTATTATTGGAGCGGCCGAGCAGTACTTC,CASRLIIGAAEQYF
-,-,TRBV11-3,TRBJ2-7,TGTGCCAGCAGCTTAGACCACGGCTACGAGCAGTACTTC,CASSLDHGYEQYF